Described below is a single T cell receptor (beta chain) sequence and its context. The data were obtained in a study of blood T cell repertoires in COVID-19. Libraries were prepared by immunoSEQ multiplex PCR; TCRdb keeps only in-frame clonotypes and omits some of them. The sample shows more than 300,000 clones, 90% of them seen only once. The CDR3 runs 16 residues. CDR1 and CDR2 (germline): SGHNT, YYREEE (reference sequence). Trimming took 4 bases from V and 0 from J; bases not matched to a gene: 5. The V call is TRBV5-4, the J call TRBJ2-1, with 9 bases fitting TRBD2. This TCR came from a woman aged 25 to 45 who had been exposed to COVID-19. Specimen: PBMCs or T cells enriched from blood (not recorded which). CDR3 bases: TGTGCCAGCAGCCCAGCGGGGGGACACTCCTACAATGAGCAGTTCTTC. This sequence encodes CASSPAGGHSYNEQFF. Supplemented by reference TRBV5-4 and TRBJ2-1, the full variable domain reads ETGVTQSPTHLIKTRGQQVTLRCSSQSGHNTVSWYQQALGQGPQFIFQYYREEENGRGNFPPRFSGLQFPNYSSELNVNALELDDSALYLCASSPAGGHSYNEQFFGPGTRLTVL.